One T cell receptor (beta chain) is described in this entry. Its antigen is undetermined. Regarding treatment: oral pan-JAK inhibitor, 5-10 mg twice daily. The record originates from a study of CD8+ T cells in alopecia areata. Study information: Treated patients were given 5 to 10 mg oral tofacitinib twice daily.

Study-level points and caveats: Under tofacitinib, fewer expanded CD8+ clones appeared among the top 100 scalp clones.

RNA, once extracted, was reverse transcribed into cDNA for use as the sequencing template. Method: immunoSEQ multiplex PCR; TCRdb's copy keeps in-frame clones and lacks some. The repertoire has around 100,000 clones, 55% to 60% of them found once; the top ten carry 3% to 4%. There are 18 residues in the CDR3. V dropped 2 bases and J dropped 2; count of bases not matched to a gene: 5. The V gene's germline CDR1 is SNHLY and CDR2 FYNNEI. The chain uses TRBV2 and TRBJ2-3; 15 bases agree with TRBD2. The origin of this receptor is a human donor with alopecia areata. The material was CD4+ T cells sorted from blood, obtained at week 24, from a patient treated with tofacitinib. The CDR3 DNA reads as TGTGCCAGCAGTGAACAGGGACTAGCGGGGGGAACCACAGATACGCAGTATTTT. As protein: CASSEQGLAGGTTDTQYF.